The 5 T cell receptor beta chains presented below share a single source sample, sequenced in a study of CD8 T cells in Susac syndrome. RNA, at 0.5 to 1 ug, was reverse transcribed with random hexamers. One entry per CDR3 protein, called by TCRdb with MiXCR from the immunoSEQ multiplex PCR reads. The repertoire includes about 76,000 distinct CDR3 sequences, approximately 93% of them detected once, and approximately 0.45% sits in the top ten. Input material: CD8+ T cells from PBMCs. The receptors were sampled from a human donor with Susac syndrome.

This CDR3 is CSARKDRGTEAFF. Written as DNA, the CDR3 is TGCAGTGCTAGAAAGGACAGGGGCACTGAAGCTTTCTTT. V usage is TRBV20-1 and J usage is TRBJ1-1; TRBD1 agrees at 9 bases. Germline CDR1 reads DFQATT; CDR2 reads SNEGSKA (reference sequence). V was pared by 2 bases and J by 4 bases, with 2 bases of the junction left unmatched. This CDR3 spans 13 amino acids.

This rearrangement joins TRBV6-1 to TRBJ2-1; 9 nucleotides line up with TRBD2. V lost 3 bases and J lost 0; bases outside the gene matches: 6. Germline loops: CDR1 MNHNS, CDR2 SASEGT. The CDR3 is 17 residues long. The CDR3 spells CASSDGVAGVSYNEQFF. CDR3 sequence (DNA): TGTGCCAGCAGTGACGGGGTAGCGGGAGTCTCCTACAATGAGCAGTTCTTC.

The rearrangement links TRBV4-2 to TRBJ2-7, with 9 bases aligning to TRBD1. The CDR3 is made up of 15 amino acids. Per germline, CDR1 LGHNA and CDR2 YNFKEQ. The junction had 3 bases not matched to a gene; V was cut back by 3 bases and J by 0 bases. CDR3: CASSHGTGRSYEQYF. In DNA form, the CDR3 reads TGTGCCAGCAGCCACGGGACAGGGCGCTCCTACGAGCAGTACTTC.

This chain connects TRBV3-1 to TRBJ2-3; 11 bases match TRBD2. The trim removed 0 bases at V and 0 bases at J, leaving 8 bases unmatched. Germline CDR1 is LGHDT and CDR2 is YNNKEL (reference sequence). The CDR3 spans 19 residues. The CDR3 loop reads CASSQETSGGLTSTDTQYF. As DNA, the CDR3 is TGTGCCAGCAGCCAAGAAACTAGCGGGGGCCTAACTAGCACAGATACGCAGTATTTT.

V is TRBV27 and J is TRBJ1-2, with TRBD1 matching 9 bases. This CDR3 comprises 13 residues. The germline gives CDR1 MNHEY, CDR2 SMNVEV (reference sequence). Trimming removed 6 bases from V and 11 bases from J; junction bases left unmatched: 10. The CDR3 loop reads CASSAGLQGAYTF. The DNA of the CDR3 is TGTGCCAGCAGCGCGGGCCTACAGGGGGCTTACACCTTC.